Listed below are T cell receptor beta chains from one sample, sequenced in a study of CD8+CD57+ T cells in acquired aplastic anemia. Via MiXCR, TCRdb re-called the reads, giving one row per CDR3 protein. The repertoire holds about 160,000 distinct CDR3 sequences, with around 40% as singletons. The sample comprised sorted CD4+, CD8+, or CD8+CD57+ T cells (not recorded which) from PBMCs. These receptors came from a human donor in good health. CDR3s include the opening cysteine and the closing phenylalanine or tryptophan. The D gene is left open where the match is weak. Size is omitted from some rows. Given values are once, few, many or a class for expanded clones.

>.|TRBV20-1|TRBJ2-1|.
TGCAGTGCCCCGCCAGCTAGGCGAGTGTACAATGAGCAGTTCTTC
CSAPPARRVYNEQFF
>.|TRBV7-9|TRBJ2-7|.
TGTGCCAGCAGCCCTGGGACACCATACTACGAGCAGTACTTC
CASSPGTPYYEQYF
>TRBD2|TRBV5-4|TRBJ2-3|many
TGTGCCAGCAGCTTGGGGGCTAGCGGCTACACAGATACGCAGTATTTT
CASSLGASGYTDTQYF
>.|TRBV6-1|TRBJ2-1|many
TGTGCCAGCAGACCAGGGGTCGGTGCGGGTGAGCAGTTCTTC
CASRPGVGAGEQFF
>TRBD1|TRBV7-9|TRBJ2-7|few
TGTGCCAGCAGCAGGGGGACAGAGCGCTACGAGCAGTACTTC
CASSRGTERYEQYF
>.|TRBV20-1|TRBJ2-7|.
TGCAGTGCTAGAGATCTAATGGCAGGAGGTGTGTCCTACGAGCAGTACTTC
CSARDLMAGGVSYEQYF
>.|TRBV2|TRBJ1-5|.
TGTGCCAGCGATGGACGGGAGGATCAGCCCCAGCATTTT
CASDGREDQPQHF
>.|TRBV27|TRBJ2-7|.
TGTGCCAGCCGTTCGGCAGGCCTCTTTTGGGAGCAGTACTTC
CASRSAGLFWEQYF
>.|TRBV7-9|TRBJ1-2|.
TGTGCCAGCAGTCGGGGCTTGAACTATGGCTACACCTTC
CASSRGLNYGYTF
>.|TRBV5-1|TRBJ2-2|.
TGCGCCAGCAGCTTGGGATTAGCGACGGGGACGAGGGGCGGGGAGCTGTTTTTT
CASSLGLATGTRGGELFF
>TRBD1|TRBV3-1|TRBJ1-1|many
TGTGCCAGCAGCCGCCAGGGGGCAGGTGAAGCTTTCTTT
CASSRQGAGEAFF
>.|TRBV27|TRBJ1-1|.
TGTGCCAGCAGTTTATCTAACCGCCGGCGTAACACTGAAGCTTTCTTT
CASSLSNRRRNTEAFF
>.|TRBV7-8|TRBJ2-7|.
TGTGCCAGCAGCTTAGTGGAAGGGGGGGGATACGAGCAGTACTTC
CASSLVEGGGYEQYF
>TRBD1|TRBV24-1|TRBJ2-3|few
TGTGCCACCAGTGACCGTGGACAGGGCGTAGATACGCAGTATTTT
CATSDRGQGVDTQYF
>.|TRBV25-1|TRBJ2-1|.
TGTGCCATCAGTGAGCGCGGACTTGAGCAGTTCTTC
CAISERGLEQFF
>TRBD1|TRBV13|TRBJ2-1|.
TGTGCCAGCAGCTTAGCGGGACAGATAGAGGTCTTC
CASSLAGQIEVF
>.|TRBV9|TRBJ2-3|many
TGTGCCAGCAGCGGACCTATGGGTCTTCCTAGCACAGATACGCAGTATTTT
CASSGPMGLPSTDTQYF
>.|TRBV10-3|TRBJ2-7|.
TGTGCCATCGCCGGACGATACGAGCAGTACTTC
CAIAGRYEQYF
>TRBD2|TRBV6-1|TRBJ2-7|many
TGTGCCAGCAGAAGACTAGCGGGCTCCTACGAGCAGTACTTC
CASRRLAGSYEQYF
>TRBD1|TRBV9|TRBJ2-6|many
TGTGCCAGCAGTACCGCAGCAGGGGGCAGTGGGGCCAACGTCCTGACTTTC
CASSTAAGGSGANVLTF
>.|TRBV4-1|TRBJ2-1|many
TGCGCCAGCAGCCAGCCTGGACAGTATGGGCAGTTCTTC
CASSQPGQYGQFF
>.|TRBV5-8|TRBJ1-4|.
TGTGCCAGCAGCCTGGGGGGCCGGGCAGATGAAAAACTGTTTTTT
CASSLGGRADEKLFF
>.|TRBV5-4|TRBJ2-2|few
TGTGCCAGCAGCTTGGCGGGGGCGGGGCGAGGGAACACCGGGGAGCTGTTTTTT
CASSLAGAGRGNTGELFF
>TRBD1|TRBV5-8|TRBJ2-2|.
TGTGCCAGCAGCCGTGGACAGGGGAGCGGGGAGCTGTTTTTT
CASSRGQGSGELFF
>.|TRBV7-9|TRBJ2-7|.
TGTGCCAGCAGCTTAGGGACGGTAGCCTACGAGCAGTACTTC
CASSLGTVAYEQYF
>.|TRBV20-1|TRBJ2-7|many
TGCAGTGCTAGAGATTCGGGGAACCACGAGCAGTACTTC
CSARDSGNHEQYF
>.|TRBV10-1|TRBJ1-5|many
TGCGCCAGCAGTCCGGACGGTCAACAGCCCCAGCATTTT
CASSPDGQQPQHF
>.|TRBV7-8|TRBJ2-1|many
TGTGCCAGCAGCTTAGGGCGCTCCTACAATGAGCAGTTCTTC
CASSLGRSYNEQFF
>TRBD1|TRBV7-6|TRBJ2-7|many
TGTGCCAGCAGCGCCGGGACAGGGGGCTACGAGCAGTACTTC
CASSAGTGGYEQYF
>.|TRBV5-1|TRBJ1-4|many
TGCGCCAGCAGCTTGGAACCGAGACATAATGAAAAACTGTTTTTT
CASSLEPRHNEKLFF
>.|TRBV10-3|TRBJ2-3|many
TGTGCCATCAGTCCTGGGCAAAATACGCAGTATTTT
CAISPGQNTQYF
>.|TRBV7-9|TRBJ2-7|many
TGTGCCAGCAGCCCGCGGGCTTCCTACGAGCAGTACTTC
CASSPRASYEQYF
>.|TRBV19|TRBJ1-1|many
TGTGCCAGTAGTATAGTTAACACTGAAGCTTTCTTT
CASSIVNTEAFF
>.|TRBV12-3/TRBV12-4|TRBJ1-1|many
TGTGCCAGCAGGTATTTGCAGGGGAACACTGAAGCTTTCTTT
CASRYLQGNTEAFF
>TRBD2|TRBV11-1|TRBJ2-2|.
TGTGCCAGCAGCTTAGGTTCTGCAAGGCTAGCGGGGGCCAACACCGGGGAGCTGTTTTTT
CASSLGSARLAGANTGELFF
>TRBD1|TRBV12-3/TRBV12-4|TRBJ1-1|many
TGTGCCAGCAGTTTGACAGGGGAGAACACTGAAGCTTTCTTT
CASSLTGENTEAFF
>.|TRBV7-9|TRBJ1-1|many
TGTGCCAGCAGCCGTGACGGGGGAGGAAACACTGAAGCTTTCTTT
CASSRDGGGNTEAFF
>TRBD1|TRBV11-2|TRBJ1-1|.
TGTGCCAGCAGCATCGGACAGGGGGGAATCGGAGCTTTCTTT
CASSIGQGGIGAFF
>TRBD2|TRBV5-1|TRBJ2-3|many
TGCGCCAGCAGCTACCGGGAGGGTAGCACAGATACGCAGTATTTT
CASSYREGSTDTQYF
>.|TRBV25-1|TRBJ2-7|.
TGTGCCAGCAGTGATGTTGACTGGACCTACGAGCAGTACTTC
CASSDVDWTYEQYF
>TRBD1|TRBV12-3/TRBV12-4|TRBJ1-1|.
TGTGCCAGCAGTCACGTGACAGGGGCCCGGAGCACTGAAGCTTTCTTT
CASSHVTGARSTEAFF
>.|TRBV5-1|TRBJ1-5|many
TGCGCCAGCAGCGTTGGGACCGCGAATAGCAATCAGCCCCAGCATTTT
CASSVGTANSNQPQHF
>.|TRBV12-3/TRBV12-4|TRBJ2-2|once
TGTGCCAGCAGCAATGAAGCCACCGGGGAGCTGTTTTTT
CASSNEATGELFF
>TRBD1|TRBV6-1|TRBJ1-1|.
TGTGCCAGCAGGCCCCCGGGACAGGGGGCGACTGAAGCTTTCTTT
CASRPPGQGATEAFF
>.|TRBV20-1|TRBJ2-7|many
TGCAGTGCTAGACCACCTGGTTGGGATCGCTCCTACGAGCAGTACTTC
CSARPPGWDRSYEQYF
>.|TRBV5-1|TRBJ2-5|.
TGCGCCAGCAGCTTGCTGGAGGAGACCCAGTACTTC
CASSLLEETQYF
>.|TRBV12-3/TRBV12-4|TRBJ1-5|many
TGTGCCAGCAGTTTAGTTGGCAGGGGCGGCAATCAGCCCCAGCATTTT
CASSLVGRGGNQPQHF
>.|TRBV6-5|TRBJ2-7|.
TGTGCCAGCAGTTACAAGAGGGATTACGAGCAGTACTTC
CASSYKRDYEQYF
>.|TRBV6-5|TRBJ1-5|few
TGTGCCAGCAGTTACTCGGGGGATCGTCAGCCCCAGCATTTT
CASSYSGDRQPQHF
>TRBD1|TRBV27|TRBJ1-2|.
TGTGCCAGCAGGACAGGGGATTATGGCTACACCTTC
CASRTGDYGYTF
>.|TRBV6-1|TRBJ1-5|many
TGTGCCAGCAATCAGCGGAATCAGCCCCAGCATTTT
CASNQRNQPQHF
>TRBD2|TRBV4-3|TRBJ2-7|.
TGCGCCAGCAGCCAAGGCTCGGGAGGTTCCTACGAGCAGTACTTC
CASSQGSGGSYEQYF
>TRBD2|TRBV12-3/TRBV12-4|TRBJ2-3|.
TGTGCCAGCAGTTCCCTGACTAGCGGGGGGGCTCTTGCAGATACGCAGTATTTT
CASSSLTSGGALADTQYF
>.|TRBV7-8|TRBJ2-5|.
TGTGCCAGCAGCTTAGATTTGACACAAGGGACCCAGTACTTC
CASSLDLTQGTQYF
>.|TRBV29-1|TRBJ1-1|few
TGCAGCGTAAGGGATCTAGGGAACACTGAAGCTTTCTTT
CSVRDLGNTEAFF
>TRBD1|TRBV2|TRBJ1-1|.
TGTGCCAGCAGTGAGTTAGGGACAGGGCTGGCTGAAGCTTTCTTT
CASSELGTGLAEAFF
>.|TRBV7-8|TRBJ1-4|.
TGTGCCAGCAGCCAGAGGTTGGGGAAACTGTTTTTT
CASSQRLGKLFF
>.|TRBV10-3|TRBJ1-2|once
TGTGCCATCAGTGAGTCGGGGATCCCATACTATGGCTACACCTTC
CAISESGIPYYGYTF
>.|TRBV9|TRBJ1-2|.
TGTGCCAGCAGCCCTCAAAAGGGATTGAAAGGCTACACCTTC
CASSPQKGLKGYTF